Each of the 27 T cell receptor beta chains below was sequenced from the same sample in a study of T cells in women clearing cervical HPV infection. Sequenced by immunoSEQ multiplex PCR; TCRdb stores in-frame clones only, minus some. The specimen's table records roughly 49,000 clones. Input material: blood buffy coat. These receptors originate from a woman between 18 and 69 years old with a cervical HPV16 infection that either progressed to CIN3+ or cleared (not recorded which).

About this clone itself: The missing CDR3 end, 3 residues past where the read stops, is filled in from the germline J gene. This chain uses TRBV5-1 with TRBJ1-5; a possible D gene is TRBD1 (5 bases). The V end was cut by 3 bases, the J end by 3 bases, with 13 bases between. The CDR3 is made up of 15 amino acids. CDR1 is SGHRS and CDR2 is YFSETQ in the germline V gene. The DNA read from the CDR3 is TGCGCCAGCAGCTGGGCCGACAGCTACAATCAGCCC. It is translated as CASSWADSYNQP. Given in full, the CDR3 is CASSWADSYNQPQHF.

Turning to this clone: With the read ending 3 residues before the CDR3 end, the germline J gene is used to fill in that end. This chain connects TRBV5-4 to TRBJ2-7; 9 bases are shared with TRBD2. V shed 4 bases and J 6 bases; nucleotides not matched to a gene: 8. CDR1 is SGHNT, CDR2 YYREEE, per germline (reference sequence). This CDR3 comprises 14 residues. The CDR3 DNA, read in part, is TGTGCCAGCAGCCAGAGCGGGGGGATATTCGAG. Protein sequence: CASSQSGGIFE. The CDR3 reads in full as CASSQSGGIFEQYF.

About this clone: The read finishes 3 residues shy of the CDR3 end, and the germline J gene is used to complete it. This chain connects TRBV19 to TRBJ1-2; possibly TRBD1 for D (6 bases). The CDR3 is 14 amino acids. Germline assignment: CDR1 LNHDA and CDR2 SQIVND (reference sequence). CDR3 bases read: TGTGCCAGTAGTAGGGACACCACTTTCGATGAC. As protein: CASSRDTTFDD. The entire CDR3 sequence reads CASSRDTTFDDYTF.

With respect to this clone: The observed sequence ends 3 residues before the CDR3 terminus, with the missing tail filled in from the germline J gene. This sequence joins TRBV6-2 or TRBV6-3 and TRBJ2-5; D is uncertain. The CDR3 extends over 14 amino acids. CDR1 is MNHEY, CDR2 SVGEGT, per germline. Trimming pared 2 bases from V and 5 bases from J, leaving 12 bases between. Partial CDR3 DNA: TGTGCCAGCAGTTACGGCCCCCCGAGGGAGACC. Protein: CASSYGPPRET. The entire CDR3 is CASSYGPPRETQYF.

About this clone: One end of the junction does not line up with germline, which may come from a read error. The observed sequence ends 3 residues before the CDR3 terminus, with the missing tail filled in from the germline J gene. At the DNA level, this CDR3 is encoded by other sequences in the same sample as well. The chain links TRBV7-6 to TRBJ1-3; D may be TRBD1 (5 bases). Germline-derived CDR1 and CDR2 are SGHVS and FNYEAQ. The CDR3 spans 12 residues. Partial CDR3 DNA: TGTGCCAGCAGCTTACAGGGCGACACA. Its protein product is CASSLQGDT. In full, the CDR3 is CASSLQGDTIYF.

About this clone: The read ends 3 residues before the CDR3 terminus; that terminus is restored from the germline J gene. J is TRBJ1-2 and V is TRBV19, with a tentative D call TRBD1 (6 bases). There are 15 residues in the CDR3. Germline CDR1 is LNHDA and CDR2 is SQIVND (reference sequence). CDR3 loop: CASSILHRATYDYTF. The covered CDR3 bases are TGTGCCAGTAGTATATTGCACAGGGCGACCTACGAC.

Details on this clone: From the germline J gene comes the end of the CDR3, since the read stops 3 residues before it. The J gene is TRBJ1-2, the V gene TRBV4-2; possibly TRBD1 for D (5 bases). Deletions cut 0 bases from V and 4 bases from J, with 15 bases between. Germline assignment: CDR1 LGHNA and CDR2 YNFKEQ. The CDR3 has 16 amino acids. This chain's CDR3 is CASSQDGGVGGYGYTF. The part of the CDR3 DNA that was read is TGTGCCAGCAGCCAAGACGGGGGGGTCGGTGGCTATGGC.

Note on this clone: Read sequence stops 3 residues before the CDR3 end, and the germline J gene provides the missing end. The chain has TRBV18 and TRBJ1-2; D call uncertain. Germline CDR1 is KGHSH and CDR2 is LQKENI. The CDR3 runs 15 residues. The covered CDR3 bases are TGTGCCAGCTCACGGGTCGCGCAGGATAGAAATGAC. It yields the protein CASSRVAQDRND. The complete CDR3 sequence is CASSRVAQDRNDYTF. The full variable domain, with the rest looked up from reference TRBV18 and TRBJ1-2, is NAGVMQNPRHLVRRRGQEARLRCSPMKGHSHVYWYRQLPEEGLKFMVYLQKENIIDESGMPKERFSAEFPKEGPSILRIQQVVRGDSAAYFCASSRVAQDRNDYTFGSGTRLTVV.

Concerning this clone itself: The DNA ends 3 residues before the CDR3 does, and the rest of the CDR3 is filled in from the germline J gene. The V call is TRBV6-1, the J call TRBJ1-3; TRBD1 matches at 11 bases. Germline V gives CDR1 MNHNS, CDR2 SASEGT. Unmatched junction bases numbered 5, after V lost 4 bases and J lost 3 bases. This CDR3 is 16 amino acids long. The CDR3 is CASSGRTGGFGNTIYF. The part of the CDR3 DNA that was read is TGTGCCAGCAGTGGAAGGACAGGGGGCTTTGGAAACACC.

The CDR3 loop is CSASQGPNTEAFF. CDR3 bases read: TGCAGCGCCTCACAGGGACCGAACACTGAA. V usage is TRBV29-1 and J usage is TRBJ1-1, with D tentatively TRBD1 (6 bases). Sequencing ends 3 residues short of the CDR3 end; the germline J gene provides the rest. From germline, CDR1 is SQVTM and CDR2 ANQGSEA. V lost 7 bases and J lost 1, with 13 bases in between. The CDR3 loop spans 13 amino acids.

On this clone itself: The read comes to an end 3 residues before the CDR3 does, leaving the germline J gene to fill in the end. The chain is built from TRBV18 and TRBJ1-2; D gene unclear. The CDR3 extends over 13 amino acids. Germline V gene sequence: CDR1 KGHSH, CDR2 LQKENI. CDR3 protein: CASSPNGDNDYTF. The part of the CDR3 DNA that was read is TGTGCCAGCTCCCCGAACGGGGATAATGAC. Based on the CDR3 plus reference TRBV18 and TRBJ1-2, the full variable domain is NAGVMQNPRHLVRRRGQEARLRCSPMKGHSHVYWYRQLPEEGLKFMVYLQKENIIDESGMPKERFSAEFPKEGPSILRIQQVVRGDSAAYFCASSPNGDNDYTFGSGTRLTVV.

About this clone: Read data end 3 residues before the CDR3 end; the end is taken from the germline J gene. The chain recombines TRBV2 with TRBJ2-5; 11 nucleotides align to TRBD2. Germline V gives CDR1 SNHLY, CDR2 FYNNEI. The CDR3 is made up of 15 amino acids. The J segment lost 4 bases and the V segment lost 6 bases, leaving 7 bases of the junction unmatched. The CDR3 DNA, read in part, is TGTGCCAGCAGGATAGGCCTAGCGGGGGGAGAGACC. Its translation: CASRIGLAGGET. The complete CDR3 sequence is CASRIGLAGGETQYF.

A word on this clone: The read terminates 3 residues ahead of where the CDR3 ends, so the germline J gene completes it. The V and J genes are TRBV2 and TRBJ2-3, with a weak D call TRBD1 (5 bases). Trimming cost V 8 bases and J 0 bases, with 15 bases left between them. CDR1 SNHLY and CDR2 FYNNEI come from the germline V gene. This CDR3 has 15 residues. The CDR3 reads CASGQTGSSTDTQYF. The sequenced part of the CDR3 DNA is TGTGCCAGCGGCCAAACAGGCTCTAGCACAGATACG.

Comments on this clone: The CDR3 goes on 3 residues after the read ends, and that part is filled in from the germline J gene. The V call is TRBV14, the J call TRBJ1-3, with 7 bases fitting TRBD1. The germline V gene has CDR1 SGHDN and CDR2 FVKESK. V shed 4 bases and J 2 bases; nucleotides not matched to a gene: 8. The CDR3 extends over 16 amino acids. The sequenced CDR3 bases are TGTGCCAGCAGCCCCCGGGACAGAACTCCTGGAAACACC. Its protein product is CASSPRDRTPGNT. The full CDR3 protein is CASSPRDRTPGNTIYF.

Concerning this clone: The read ends 3 residues early relative to the CDR3; the germline J gene fills the gap. The rearrangement joins TRBV20-1 to TRBJ1-5, with D tentatively TRBD1 (6 bases). Germline assignment: CDR1 DFQATT and CDR2 SNEGSKA (reference sequence). There are 16 residues in the CDR3. Trimming shortened V by 0 bases and J by 4 bases, and 16 bases separated the two germline ends. CDR3 DNA, as far as it was read: TGCAGTGCTAGAGATAATTCTTGGACAGTTAATCAGCCC. This translates into CSARDNSWTVNQP. Given in full, the CDR3 is CSARDNSWTVNQPQHF.

A word on this clone: Coverage ceases 3 residues before the CDR3 finishes, and the germline J gene fills in the end. The V and J genes are TRBV4-2 and TRBJ1-5; the D gene is possibly TRBD1 (6 bases). This CDR3 has 15 residues. Trimming pared 1 base from V and 5 bases from J, leaving 12 bases between. Germline V gene lookup returns CDR1 LGHNA and CDR2 YNFKEQ. The covered CDR3 bases are TGTGCCAGCAGCCAAGTCACACAGGGAGATCAGCCC. It yields the protein CASSQVTQGDQP. The entire CDR3 is CASSQVTQGDQPQHF.

With respect to this clone: The read terminates 3 residues before the CDR3 end, so the remaining end is supplied by the germline J gene. This sequence joins TRBV6-2 or TRBV6-3 and TRBJ1-2; possibly TRBD1 for D (6 bases). CDR3 length: 14 residues. Per the germline V gene, CDR1 is MNHEY and CDR2 is SVGEGT. The CDR3 loop reads CASSYSGGAYDYTF. The covered CDR3 bases are TGTGCCAGCAGTTATAGCGGGGGGGCCTACGAC.

As concerns this clone: From the germline J gene comes the end of the CDR3, since the read stops 3 residues before it. The J gene is TRBJ2-3, the V gene TRBV9; 7 positions agree with TRBD2. V was clipped by 4 bases and J by 2 bases; unmatched bases: 10. The germline V gene has CDR1 SGDLS and CDR2 YYNGEE. The CDR3 length is 16 residues. CDR3 residues: CASSPRGGGFTDTQYF. CDR3 bases read: TGTGCCAGCAGCCCAAGGGGCGGGGGATTCACAGATACG.

Comments on this clone: With the read ending 3 residues before the CDR3 end, the germline J gene is used to fill in that end. The chain employs TRBV6-2 or TRBV6-3 and TRBJ2-3; 11 bases are shared with TRBD1. This CDR3 spans 15 amino acids. Germline values: CDR1 MNHEY, CDR2 SVGEGT. The CDR3 protein is CASSARDRGSETQYF. The part of the CDR3 DNA that was read is TGTGCCAGCAGTGCTCGGGACAGGGGGTCGGAGACG.

Worth noting for this clone: Sequencing ends 3 residues short of the CDR3 end; the germline J gene provides the rest. The chain uses TRBV6-2 or TRBV6-3 and TRBJ1-2; 11 bases line up with TRBD1. CDR3 size: 15 residues. V shed 6 bases, J shed 4 bases, and the junction held 7 bases outside the gene matches. Germline CDR1 is MNHEY and CDR2 is SVGEGT. The CDR3 bases that were read are TGTGCCAGCAGCGACGGACAGGGGGCGGCCTATGGC. This codes for CASSDGQGAAYG. The entire CDR3 sequence reads CASSDGQGAAYGYTF.

As concerns this clone: The missing CDR3 end, 3 residues past where the read stops, is filled in from the germline J gene. The V call is TRBV30, the J call TRBJ1-2; 9 bases align to TRBD1. V was clipped by 0 bases and J by 7 bases; unmatched bases: 3. The CDR3 sequence is 13 residues long. Germline V lookup: CDR1 GTSNPN, CDR2 SVGIG (reference sequence). The CDR3 protein is CAWSVGGQGGYTF. CDR3 DNA, as far as it was read: TGTGCCTGGAGTGTCGGGGGACAGGGTGGC.

In regard to this clone: The CDR3 goes on 3 residues after the read ends, and that part is filled in from the germline J gene. The V gene is TRBV6-1, the J gene TRBJ2-5; D gene uncertain. Germline CDR1 is MNHNS and CDR2 is SASEGT. This CDR3 contains 16 residues. V was trimmed by 4 bases and J by 4 bases, leaving 19 bases between them. The sequenced CDR3 bases are TGTGCCAGCAGTGTCAGGAGCCCGATGGGTGGAGAGACC. As protein: CASSVRSPMGGET. The CDR3 in its entirety is CASSVRSPMGGETQYF.

Notes on this clone: The sequenced fragment ends 3 residues before the CDR3 boundary, so the rest is inferred from the germline J gene. This sequence joins TRBV12-3 or TRBV12-4 and TRBJ1-2; 7 nucleotides match TRBD1. Trimming at V came to 6 bases and at J to 4 bases, leaving 8 bases not matched to a gene. This CDR3 has 14 residues. CDR3 loop: CASRRQGGGYGYTF. The CDR3 DNA, read in part, is TGTGCCAGCAGACGACAGGGTGGTGGCTATGGC.

The CDR3 sequence is CASSPTSRDRGRHSPLHF. The part of the CDR3 DNA that was read is TGTGCCAGCTCACCTACATCCCGGGACAGGGGCCGGCATTCACCC. The chain is built from TRBV18 and TRBJ1-6; 10 bases are shared with TRBD1. The CDR3 end falls 3 residues outside the read, so it is completed with the germline J gene. Per germline, CDR1 KGHSH and CDR2 LQKENI. This CDR3 has 18 amino acids. V trimming: 3 bases; J trimming: 8 bases; junction bases outside the gene matches: 13. Full variable domain (missing parts from reference TRBV18 and TRBJ1-6): NAGVMQNPRHLVRRRGQEARLRCSPMKGHSHVYWYRQLPEEGLKFMVYLQKENIIDESGMPKERFSAEFPKEGPSILRIQQVVRGDSAAYFCASSPTSRDRGRHSPLHFGNGTRLTVT.

Notes on this clone: The CDR3 goes on 3 residues after the read ends, and that part is filled in from the germline J gene. V and J are TRBV20-1 and TRBJ2-3; 7 bases are shared with TRBD2. The CDR3 extends over 15 amino acids. Germline V gene sequence: CDR1 DFQATT, CDR2 SNEGSKA (reference sequence). The CDR3 DNA, read in part, is TGCAGTGCTAGTCCCTTCGCGGGAGAGAATCAGCCG. Protein sequence: CSASPFAGENQP. The full CDR3 protein reads CSASPFAGENQPQYF.

Comments on this clone: The missing CDR3 end, 3 residues past where the read stops, is filled in from the germline J gene. This chain uses TRBV27 with TRBJ2-3; 8 nucleotides align to TRBD2. The V gene's germline CDR1 is MNHEY and CDR2 SMNVEV (reference sequence). After removal of 6 bases from V and 4 bases from J, the junction contained 12 bases not matched to a gene. The CDR3 is 16 residues long. The part of the CDR3 DNA that was read is TGTGCCAGCAGCGTCCTTGGCGGGGGGTGGGCAGATACG. Translated: CASSVLGGGWADT. The CDR3, in full, reads CASSVLGGGWADTQYF.

In regard to this clone: The DNA ends 3 residues before the CDR3 does, and the rest of the CDR3 is filled in from the germline J gene. The rearrangement uses TRBV2 and TRBJ2-7, with 15 bases that match TRBD2. The germline V gene encodes CDR1 SNHLY and CDR2 FYNNEI. The CDR3 totals 17 residues. Trimming cost V 6 bases and J 3 bases; bases outside gene matches: 9. The covered CDR3 bases are TGTGCCAGCAGCGCCGGACTAGCGGGGGGGATGGTCTACGAG. This encodes CASSAGLAGGMVYE. The full CDR3 is CASSAGLAGGMVYEQYF.